The present TCR beta chain was sequenced within a study of T-cell reconstitution after alpha-beta-depleted transplantation in children. This CDR3 spans 12 amino acids. From germline, CDR1 is MNHEY and CDR2 SMNVEV (reference sequence). Trimming left V 8 bases short and J 4 bases short, with 11 bases between. Researchers prepared the TCRbeta library using unique molecular identifiers, the study reports. TCRdb reprocessed the PCR reads with MiXCR, giving one entry per CDR3 protein. The sample consists of roughly 500,000 distinct CDR3 sequences, about 18% of them appearing once. The chain employs TRBV27 and TRBJ1-2, with D perhaps TRBD1 (5 bases). The TCR sequence derives from a human donor who donated a stem cell graft to a child with acute lymphoblastic leukemia. Material: PBMCs from the stem cell graft donor, obtained from the stem cell graft. CDR3: CASAKGRYGYTF. The DNA of the CDR3 is TGTGCCAGCGCGAAGGGACGCTATGGCTACACCTTC.